One sample yielded the 2 T cell receptor beta chains listed below, sequenced in a study of cytomegalovirus exposure and HLA in healthy donors. PCR amplification relied on 60 Vbeta primers (plus 13 Jbeta primers). Libraries were prepared by immunoSEQ multiplex PCR; TCRdb keeps only in-frame clonotypes and omits some of them. Counted here are 110,000 or so clones, about four fifths occurring once; the ten biggest clones make up about 1.5%. Sequenced material: PBMCs. All receptors come from a woman between 18 and 30 years old in good health and CMV-seronegative.

The J gene is TRBJ2-4, the V gene TRBV7-2; 7 bases map to TRBD1. The V gene's germline CDR1 is SGHTA and CDR2 FQGNSA. The CDR3 is 14 residues long. The J segment lost 3 bases and the V segment lost 6 bases, leaving 5 bases of the junction unmatched. This CDR3 is CASRPTGNKNIQYF. The CDR3 nucleotides read TGTGCCAGCAGACCGACAGGGAACAAAAACATTCAGTACTTC.

This chain joins TRBV19 and TRBJ1-2, with TRBD1 matching over 9 bases. The junction had 11 bases not matched to a gene; V was cut back by 4 bases and J by 2 bases. CDR3 length: 17 amino acids. Germline V lookup: CDR1 LNHDA, CDR2 SQIVND (reference sequence). CDR3 sequence: CASSTPGQGWTNYGYTF. CDR3 DNA: TGTGCCAGTAGTACTCCCGGACAGGGGTGGACGAACTATGGCTACACCTTC.